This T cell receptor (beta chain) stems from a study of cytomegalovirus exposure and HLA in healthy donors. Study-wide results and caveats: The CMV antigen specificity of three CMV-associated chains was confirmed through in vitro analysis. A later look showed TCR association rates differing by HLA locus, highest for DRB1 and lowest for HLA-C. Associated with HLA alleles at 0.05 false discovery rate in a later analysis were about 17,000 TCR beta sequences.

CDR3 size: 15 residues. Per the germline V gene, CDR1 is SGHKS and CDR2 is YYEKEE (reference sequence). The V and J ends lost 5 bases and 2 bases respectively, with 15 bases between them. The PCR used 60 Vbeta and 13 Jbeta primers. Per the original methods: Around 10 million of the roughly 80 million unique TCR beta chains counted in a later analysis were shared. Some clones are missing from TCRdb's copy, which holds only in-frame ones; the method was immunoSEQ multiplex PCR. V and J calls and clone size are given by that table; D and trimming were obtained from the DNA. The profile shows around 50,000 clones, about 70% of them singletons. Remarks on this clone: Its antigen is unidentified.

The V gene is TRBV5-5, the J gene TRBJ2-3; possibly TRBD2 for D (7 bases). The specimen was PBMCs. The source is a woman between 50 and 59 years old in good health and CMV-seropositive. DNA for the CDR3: TGTGCCAGCAGGCCTACGGGGGGCTACACAGATACGCAGTATTTT. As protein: CASRPTGGYTDTQYF.